Described below is a single TCR beta chain sequence and its context. The antigen remains undetermined. This entry is derived from a study of Ad26.COV2.S vaccination and SARS-CoV-2 variants. The treatment was: 15 to 20 received Ad26.COV2.S at low or high dose, single or two shots; roughly five received placebo; per-sample allocation not given. Day 63 after the first injection of vaccine or placebo was the sampling time. Measured with immunoSEQ multiplex PCR; TCRdb has only the in-frame clones, and not every one. The sample has 360,000 or so clones; 89% are singletons. CDR1 and CDR2 from the germline V gene are GTSNPN and SVGIG (reference sequence). There are 13 residues in the CDR3. The V gene end was trimmed by 3 bases and the J gene end by 10 bases; junction bases not matched to a gene: 9. Overall study results and limits: The authors reported substantial breadth in spike-specific CD8+ and CD4+ T cell responses after vaccination.

The V and J genes are TRBV30 and TRBJ2-1, with 7 bases identical to TRBD1. This clonotype was sampled from a person between 18 and 65 years old who received the Ad26.COV2.S COVID-19 vaccine or a placebo. The input for sequencing was peripheral blood, taken in a trial of Ad26.COV2.S vaccine versus placebo. CDR3 DNA sequence: TGTGCCTGGAGCTCCAACAGGGGTCGAGAGCAGTTCTTC. This translates into CAWSSNRGREQFF.